The 30 T cell receptor beta chains below come from one sample, sequenced in a study of shared clonotypes between healthy human individuals (dated by TCRdb to the early 2020s). Receptors were amplified or captured by the immunoSEQ multiplex PCR assay. The immuneACCESS repertoire file appears here via TCRdb, limited to in-frame rearrangements. These files lack a portion of the clones; in checked studies, under half of the deficit traces to unresolved V genes, and the cause of the others is not known. The sample table shows 2 million to 2.5 million clones, and approximately 90% are seen once. The ten biggest clones cover 0.3% to 0.4% of the sample. Sequencing input: naive CD4+ T cells from PBMCs. Sample cell subset or site, as interpreted from the label and publication: CD45RA+ positively selected. The receptors shown here come from a man aged 18 to 30 in good health. Some clones in this sample may be carry-over from other donors' samples.

V and J are TRBV30 and TRBJ2-2, with D unresolved. Germline CDR1 GTSNPN, CDR2 SVGIG (reference sequence). Trimming stripped 3 bases from V and 1 base from J, with 6 bases between. The CDR3 extends over 13 amino acids. This CDR3 is CAWRHMNTGELFF. The CDR3 DNA sequence: TGTGCCTGGAGGCATATGAACACCGGGGAGCTGTTTTTT.

The chain is built from TRBV19 and TRBJ2-5, with TRBD2 identical over 9 bases. The CDR3 covers 15 residues. J was trimmed by 4 bases and V by 6 bases; bases with no gene match: 9. Germline CDR1 reads LNHDA; CDR2 reads SQIVND (reference sequence). The CDR3 is CASSALAGWGETQYF. The CDR3 coding sequence is TGTGCCAGTAGCGCTCTAGCGGGATGGGGAGAGACCCAGTACTTC. The full variable domain, rest sourced from reference TRBV19 and TRBJ2-5, is DGGITQSPKYLFRKEGQNVTLSCEQNLNHDAMYWYRQDPGQGLRLIYYSQIVNDFQKGDIAEGYSVSREKKESFPLTVTSAQKNPTAFYLCASSALAGWGETQYFGPGTRLLVL.

This chain uses TRBV5-5 with TRBJ1-5; D gene uncertain. The CDR3 length is 12 residues. Germline values: CDR1 SGHKS, CDR2 YYEKEE (reference sequence). Trimming took off 3 bases at V and 9 bases at J, with 10 bases between the two ends. CDR3 amino acids: CASSYPQGPQHF. As DNA, the CDR3 is TGTGCCAGCAGCTACCCTCAAGGGCCCCAGCATTTT.

V usage is TRBV6-5 and J usage is TRBJ2-7; TRBD1 matches at 7 bases. Germline CDR1 reads MNHEY; CDR2 reads SVGAGI. CDR3 size: 14 residues. V lost 5 bases and J lost 3; bases outside the gene matches: 7. In nucleotides, the CDR3 is TGTGCCAGCAGTCGACAGGGCTTGGACTACGAGCAGTACTTC. Encoded protein: CASSRQGLDYEQYF.

This rearrangement joins TRBV7-7 to TRBJ2-5; D may be TRBD2 (6 bases). The CDR3 has 15 amino acids. Germline CDR1 reads SSHAT; CDR2 reads FNYEAQ (reference sequence). V was cut by 1 base and J by 3 bases, with 12 bases left in between. The CDR3 region has the DNA TGTGCCAGCAGCTTAGGCCTCGGAGGGAAAGAGACCCAGTACTTC. Translation gives CASSLGLGGKETQYF.

The gene calls are TRBV27 and TRBJ1-1; TRBD1 aligns across 7 bases. Germline V gene lookup returns CDR1 MNHEY and CDR2 SMNVEV (reference sequence). V trimming: 0 bases; J trimming: 5 bases; junction bases outside the gene matches: 6. This CDR3 has 15 residues. DNA of the CDR3: TGTGCCAGCAGTTTATCTGGCAGGGGGAAGACTGAAGCTTTCTTT. It yields the protein CASSLSGRGKTEAFF.

The chain carries TRBV10-2 and TRBJ1-1, with 11 bases lining up with TRBD1. Trimming took 8 bases from V and 7 from J; bases not matched to a gene: 9. Germline-derived CDR1 and CDR2 are WSHSY and SAAADI. CDR3 length: 14 residues. The CDR3 sequence: CASFPDRGRFEAFF. The CDR3 coding sequence is TGCGCCAGCTTTCCGGACAGGGGGCGCTTTGAAGCTTTCTTT.

The CDR3 loop is CASSFPQGGSNQPQHF. In DNA form, the CDR3 reads TGTGCCAGCAGTTTCCCTCAGGGAGGGAGCAATCAGCCCCAGCATTTT. The chain uses TRBV28 and TRBJ1-5; the D gene is possibly TRBD1 (5 bases). The germline V and J ends were trimmed by 3 bases and 1 base, with 13 bases remaining between them. Germline values: CDR1 MDHEN, CDR2 SYDVKM. This CDR3 contains 16 residues.

The J gene is TRBJ1-3, the V gene TRBV7-9; D is unresolved. The CDR3 is made up of 14 amino acids. In germline, CDR1 is SEHNR, CDR2 FQNEAQ (reference sequence). V lost 3 bases, J lost 0 bases, and 6 bases lay in between. The CDR3 DNA sequence: TGTGCCAGCAGCTTGGAGAGCTCTGGAAACACCATATATTTT. This gives the protein CASSLESSGNTIYF.

V and J are TRBV28 and TRBJ1-2, with 8 bases identical to TRBD1. Trimming removed 5 bases from V and 7 bases from J; junction bases left unmatched: 9. CDR1 and CDR2 from the germline V gene are MDHEN and SYDVKM. The CDR3 covers 14 residues. As DNA, the CDR3 is TGTGCCAGCAGTCTCGTACAGGGGGTCTTTGGCTACACCTTC. Encoded protein: CASSLVQGVFGYTF.

The chain links TRBV2 to TRBJ1-4, with D possibly matching TRBD1 (5 bases). The CDR3 has 17 residues. Trimming removed 6 bases from V and 6 bases from J, with 23 bases in between. Germline CDR1 reads SNHLY; CDR2 reads FYNNEI. CDR3 nucleotides: TGTGCCAGCAGGGGCGGCAGGGTGGGGTGGGGAGATGAAAAACTGTTTTTT. This gives the protein CASRGGRVGWGDEKLFF. Full variable domain (rest looked up from reference TRBV2 and TRBJ1-4): EPEVTQTPSHQVTQMGQEVILRCVPISNHLYFYWYRQILGQKVEFLVSFYNNEISEKSEIFDDQFSVERPDGSNFTLKIRSTKLEDSAMYFCASRGGRVGWGDEKLFFGSGTQLSVL.

The rearrangement links TRBV5-1 to TRBJ2-6; TRBD1 might be the D (6 bases). The ends were cut back, 4 bases at V and 0 bases at J, with 11 bases in the middle. This CDR3 is built from 16 residues. The germline gives CDR1 SGHRS, CDR2 YFSETQ. CDR3 sequence: CASSQDRLSGANVLTF. CDR3 coding DNA: TGCGCCAGCAGCCAAGACAGGCTCTCTGGGGCCAACGTCCTGACTTTC. The entire variable domain, with the rest obtained from reference TRBV5-1 and TRBJ2-6, is as follows: KAGVTQTPRYLIKTRGQQVTLSCSPISGHRSVSWYQQTPGQGLQFLFEYFSETQRNKGNFPGRFSGRQFSNSRSEMNVSTLELGDSALYLCASSQDRLSGANVLTFGAGSRLTVL.

The chain combines TRBV28 with TRBJ2-3, with 7 bases matching TRBD1. This CDR3 is built from 15 residues. J gave up 2 bases and V 4 bases, and 6 bases lay outside the gene matches. The V gene's germline CDR1 is MDHEN and CDR2 SYDVKM. The CDR3: CASSSLRGLTDTQYF. DNA for the CDR3: TGTGCCAGCAGTTCCTTAAGGGGGCTCACAGATACGCAGTATTTT.

V is TRBV28 and J is TRBJ1-5, with D unresolved. V lost 7 bases, J lost 5 bases, and 12 bases lay in between. This CDR3 spans 13 amino acids. CDR1 and CDR2 from the germline V gene are MDHEN and SYDVKM. The CDR3 bases are TGTGCCAGCACCCCGGCTGGGCATCAGCCCCAGCATTTT. It yields the protein CASTPAGHQPQHF.

The chain couples TRBV25-1 to TRBJ2-1; TRBD2 is a possible D gene (6 bases). CDR3 length: 15 residues. CDR1 and CDR2 from the germline V gene are MGHDK and SYGVNS. V lost 4 bases and J lost 3, with 13 bases in between. The CDR3 here is CASSVPAGNYNEQFF. CDR3 nucleotide sequence: TGTGCCAGCAGTGTACCAGCGGGTAACTACAATGAGCAGTTCTTC. The full variable domain, completed using reference TRBV25-1 and TRBJ2-1, is EADIYQTPRYLVIGTGKKITLECSQTMGHDKMYWYQQDPGMELHLIHYSYGVNSTEKGDLSSESTVSRIRTEHFPLTLESARPSHTSQYLCASSVPAGNYNEQFFGPGTRLTVL.

This clone was recorded a few times. V and J are TRBV7-9 and TRBJ1-5; D is unclear. CDR3 length: 13 amino acids. V was trimmed by 5 bases and J by 5 bases, leaving 10 bases between them. From germline, CDR1 is SEHNR and CDR2 FQNEAQ (reference sequence). CDR3 coding DNA: TGTGCCAGCAGCCCTACGATGGATCAGCCCCAGCATTTT. Translating gives CASSPTMDQPQHF.

The V and J genes are TRBV5-1 and TRBJ2-7; possible D gene TRBD1, 5 bases. Looked up from germline, CDR1 is SGHRS and CDR2 is YFSETQ. The V and J ends lost 6 bases and 4 bases respectively, with 14 bases between them. The CDR3 is made up of 13 amino acids. The CDR3 DNA reads TGCGCCAGCAACCTAGGGGATAATTACGAGCAGTACTTC. Residues: CASNLGDNYEQYF.

CDR3 in amino acids: CASSHSGLTYEQYF. The CDR3, as DNA: TGTGCCAGCAGCCATAGCGGGCTTACCTACGAGCAGTACTTC. The chain employs TRBV4-2 and TRBJ2-7, with 7 bases that match TRBD2. This CDR3 is built from 14 residues. Germline loops: CDR1 LGHNA, CDR2 YNFKEQ. V shed 3 bases, J shed 2 bases, and the junction held 4 bases outside the gene matches.

This rearrangement joins TRBV7-8 to TRBJ1-2; TRBD1 matches 9 bases. J gave up 2 bases and V 1 base, and 2 bases lay outside the gene matches. Germline V gene lookup returns CDR1 SGHVS and CDR2 FQNEAQ. The CDR3 runs 15 residues. In nucleotides, the CDR3 is TGTGCCAGCAGCTTAGGGACAGGGGCAAACTATGGCTACACCTTC. It encodes CASSLGTGANYGYTF.

The gene calls are TRBV7-2 and TRBJ2-7; the match to TRBD2 covers 12 bases. The length of the CDR3 is 17 residues. V dropped 5 bases and J dropped 5; count of bases not matched to a gene: 13. Per the germline V gene, CDR1 is SGHTA and CDR2 is FQGNSA. CDR3 loop: CASSPRTSGTGGDEQYF. CDR3 coding DNA: TGTGCCAGCAGCCCCAGGACTAGCGGGACAGGTGGCGACGAGCAGTACTTC. Using reference TRBV7-2 and TRBJ2-7 for the parts outside the CDR3, the full variable domain is GAGVSQSPSNKVTEKGKDVELRCDPISGHTALYWYRQSLGQGLEFLIYFQGNSAPDKSGLPSDRFSAERTGGSVSTLTIQRTQQEDSAVYLCASSPRTSGTGGDEQYFGPGTRLTVT.

V is TRBV6-6 and J is TRBJ2-1; TRBD1 might be the D (6 bases). The germline V and J ends were trimmed by 6 bases and 4 bases, with 13 bases remaining between them. CDR1 is MNHNY and CDR2 is SVGAGI in the germline V gene (reference sequence). CDR3 size: 14 residues. Written as DNA, the CDR3 is TGTGCCAGCAGCTCCGGGACAAGTTACAATGAGCAGTTCTTC. Its translation: CASSSGTSYNEQFF.

J is TRBJ2-2 and V is TRBV7-9, with D possibly being TRBD2 (6 bases). The CDR3 is 16 residues long. V lost 1 base and J 4 bases, leaving 13 bases between the germline ends. The germline V gene has CDR1 SEHNR and CDR2 FQNEAQ (reference sequence). The CDR3 here is CASSLGPEGPTGELFF. As DNA, the CDR3 is TGTGCCAGCAGCTTAGGTCCGGAGGGCCCCACCGGGGAGCTGTTTTTT.

This clone was picked up one time. V and J are TRBV7-2 and TRBJ2-7; 7 bases line up with TRBD2. The CDR3 loop spans 15 amino acids. CDR1 is SGHTA and CDR2 is FQGNSA in the germline V gene. V was clipped by 5 bases and J by 3 bases; unmatched bases: 10. CDR3 DNA sequence: TGTGCCAGCAGCGCCCGTCGGGGAGGGTACTACGAGCAGTACTTC. It translates to CASSARRGGYYEQYF. Variable domain in full (rest from reference TRBV7-2 and TRBJ2-7): GAGVSQSPSNKVTEKGKDVELRCDPISGHTALYWYRQSLGQGLEFLIYFQGNSAPDKSGLPSDRFSAERTGGSVSTLTIQRTQQEDSAVYLCASSARRGGYYEQYFGPGTRLTVT.

The rearrangement joins TRBV14 to TRBJ2-2; 13 positions agree with TRBD2. The V gene's germline CDR1 is SGHDN and CDR2 FVKESK. The CDR3 has 17 amino acids. The J segment lost 6 bases and the V segment lost 6 bases, leaving 10 bases of the junction unmatched. The CDR3 is CASSLGLAGAVAGELFF. The CDR3, as DNA: TGTGCCAGCAGTCTCGGACTAGCGGGAGCAGTTGCCGGGGAGCTGTTTTTT.

Regarding this clone: Within the sample, other DNA sequences also encode this same CDR3. The chain recombines TRBV6-5 with TRBJ2-1; 7 nucleotides line up with TRBD2. The CDR3 spans 15 residues. V was pared by 4 bases and J by 7 bases, with 10 bases of the junction left unmatched. Looked up from germline, CDR1 is MNHEY and CDR2 is SVGAGI. CDR3 sequence (DNA): TGTGCCAGCAGTTTTGGGGGAGGGCCCGGGAATGAGCAGTTCTTC. Translated, it gives CASSFGGGPGNEQFF.

This clone was observed once. The rearrangement uses TRBV21-1 and TRBJ2-3; the table calls TRBD1, which could not be checked here. TRBV21-1 is annotated as a pseudogene. This CDR3 comprises 13 residues. The CDR3 nucleotides are TGTGCCGGGGGACAGGGGGCGGGAGATACGCAGTATTTT. Its protein is CAGGQGAGDTQYF.

The chain is built from TRBV5-1 and TRBJ2-1, with D tentatively TRBD1 (5 bases). Germline-derived CDR1 and CDR2 are SGHRS and YFSETQ. The V end lost 0 bases, the J end lost 10 bases, and 17 bases lay between the germline ends. The CDR3 is 15 residues long. The CDR3: CASSLDRLVQGEQFF. The DNA of the CDR3 is TGCGCCAGCAGCTTGGACCGGTTGGTGCAGGGCGAGCAGTTCTTC.

The chain recombines TRBV7-9 with TRBJ2-7; 9 bases line up with TRBD2. The CDR3 covers 16 residues. Trimming at V came to 5 bases and at J to 2 bases, leaving 10 bases not matched to a gene. Germline V gene lookup returns CDR1 SEHNR and CDR2 FQNEAQ (reference sequence). Written as DNA, the CDR3 is TGTGCCAGCAGCACTGGATCAGCGGGAGGCGCCTACGAGCAGTACTTC. Translation: CASSTGSAGGAYEQYF.

The chain has TRBV30 and TRBJ2-1; no clear D gene. CDR3 length: 11 residues. Between the trimmed V and J ends, which lost 0 bases and 12 bases, there was a span of 9 bases. Germline V gives CDR1 GTSNPN, CDR2 SVGIG (reference sequence). Here the CDR3 reads CAWSVSSVQFF. DNA for the CDR3: TGTGCCTGGAGTGTATCGTCGGTGCAGTTCTTC.

This chain joins TRBV29-1 and TRBJ2-1; 7 positions match TRBD2. The CDR3 covers 14 residues. CDR1 and CDR2 from the germline V gene are SQVTM and ANQGSEA. V shed 4 bases, J shed 3 bases, and the junction held 6 bases outside the gene matches. The CDR3 region has the DNA TGCAGCGTTGGACTAGCTTATTACTACAATGAGCAGTTCTTC. As protein: CSVGLAYYYNEQFF.